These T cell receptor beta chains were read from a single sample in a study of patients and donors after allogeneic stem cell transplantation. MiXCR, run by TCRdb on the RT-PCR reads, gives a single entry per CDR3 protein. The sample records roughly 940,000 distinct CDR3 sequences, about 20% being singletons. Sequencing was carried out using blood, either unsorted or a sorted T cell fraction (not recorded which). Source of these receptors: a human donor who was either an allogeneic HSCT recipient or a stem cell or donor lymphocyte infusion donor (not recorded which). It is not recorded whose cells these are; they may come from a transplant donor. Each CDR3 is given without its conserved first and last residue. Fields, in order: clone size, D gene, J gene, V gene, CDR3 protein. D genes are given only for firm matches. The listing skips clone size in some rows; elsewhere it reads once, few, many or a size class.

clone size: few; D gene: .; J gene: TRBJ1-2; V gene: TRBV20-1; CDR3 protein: SARVGLEKGYGYT
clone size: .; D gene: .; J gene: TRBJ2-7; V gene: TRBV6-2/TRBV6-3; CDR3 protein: ASSYVGGGEQY
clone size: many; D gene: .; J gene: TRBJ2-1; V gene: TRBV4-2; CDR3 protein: ASSQLSYEQF
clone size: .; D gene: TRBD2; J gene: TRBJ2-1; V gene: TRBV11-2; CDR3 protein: ASSSYSGGNYNEQF
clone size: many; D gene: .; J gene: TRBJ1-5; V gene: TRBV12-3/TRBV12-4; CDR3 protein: ASSLQAPSNQPQH
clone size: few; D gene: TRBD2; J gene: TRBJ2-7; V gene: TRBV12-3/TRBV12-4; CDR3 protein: ASSSRGQGLYEQY
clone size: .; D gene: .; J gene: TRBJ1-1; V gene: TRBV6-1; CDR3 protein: ASSPRWGAVTEAF
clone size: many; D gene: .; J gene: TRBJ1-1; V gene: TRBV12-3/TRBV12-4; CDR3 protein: ASSFERLEAF
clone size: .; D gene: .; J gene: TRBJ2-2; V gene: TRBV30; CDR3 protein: AGGRRNTGELF
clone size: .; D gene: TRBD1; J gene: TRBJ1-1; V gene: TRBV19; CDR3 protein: ASTSAGGLSTEAF
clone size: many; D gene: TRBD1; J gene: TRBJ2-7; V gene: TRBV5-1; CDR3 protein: ASSDRDSPAYEQY
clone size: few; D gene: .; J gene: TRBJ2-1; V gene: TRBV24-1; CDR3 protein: ATSGKPSYNEQF
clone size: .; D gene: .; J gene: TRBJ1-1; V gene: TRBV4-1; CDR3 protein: ASSQVGLNTEAF
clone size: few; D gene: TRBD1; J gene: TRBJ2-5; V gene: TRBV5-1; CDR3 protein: ASSFRDSVQETQY
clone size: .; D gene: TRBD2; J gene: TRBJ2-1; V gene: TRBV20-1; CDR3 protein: SASGSGRNYNEQF
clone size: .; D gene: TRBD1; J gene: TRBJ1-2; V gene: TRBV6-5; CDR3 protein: ATKTGGGYT